The rows below give T cell receptor beta chains drawn from one sample of a study of technical replicates of blood from a handful of donors. Libraries were prepared by immunoSEQ multiplex PCR; TCRdb keeps only in-frame clonotypes and omits some of them. The profile covers some 98,000 clones, with 90% to 97% appearing a single time and 0.23% taken by the ten largest. The sequenced sample consisted of T cells isolated from PBMCs. These receptor sequences come from a human donor in good health. Each CDR3 is given with its conserved first and last residue. Each record gives: CDR3 protein, CDR3 DNA, V gene, J gene, D gene. A D gene is named only where the DNA matches it firmly.

CDR3aa: CASSHRTGGPDTQYF
CDR3nt: TGTGCCAGCAGCCATCGGACAGGGGGCCCAGATACGCAGTATTTT
v_gene: TRBV4-2
j_gene: TRBJ2-3
d_gene: TRBD1

CDR3aa: CASSETAQGSQRNIQYF
CDR3nt: TGTGCCAGCAGTGAAACCGCCCAGGGGAGCCAACGGAACATTCAGTACTTC
v_gene: TRBV6-1
j_gene: TRBJ2-4
d_gene: -

CDR3aa: CASSPIQDSLSNQPQHF
CDR3nt: TGTGCCAGCAGCCCAATCCAGGACAGCCTTAGCAATCAGCCCCAGCATTTT
v_gene: TRBV5-8
j_gene: TRBJ1-5
d_gene: -

CDR3aa: CAALGGGALGGTQYF
CDR3nt: TGTGCCGCTTTAGGCGGCGGGGCCCTTGGAGGGACCCAGTACTTC
v_gene: TRBV28
j_gene: TRBJ2-5
d_gene: -

CDR3aa: CASSLATGMGNTEAFF
CDR3nt: TGTGCCAGCAGCTTAGCCACAGGGATGGGAAACACTGAAGCTTTCTTT
v_gene: TRBV7-9
j_gene: TRBJ1-1
d_gene: -

CDR3aa: CASSPGSWTGHTEAFF
CDR3nt: TGTGCCAGCTCACCGGGGAGTTGGACAGGCCATACTGAAGCTTTCTTT
v_gene: TRBV18
j_gene: TRBJ1-1
d_gene: TRBD1

CDR3aa: CASSLAPPHANTGELFF
CDR3nt: TGTGCCAGCAGCTTAGCCCCCCCCCATGCGAACACCGGGGAGCTGTTTTTT
v_gene: TRBV11-3
j_gene: TRBJ2-2
d_gene: -

CDR3aa: CASSPPANTGELFF
CDR3nt: TGTGCCAGCAGCCCCCCCGCGAACACCGGGGAGCTGTTTTTT
v_gene: TRBV7-6
j_gene: TRBJ2-2
d_gene: -

CDR3aa: CASSQDRGRDGYTF
CDR3nt: TGCGCCAGCAGCCAAGATAGGGGGAGGGATGGCTACACCTTC
v_gene: TRBV4-1
j_gene: TRBJ1-2
d_gene: -

CDR3aa: CASSQDPGGGETQYF
CDR3nt: TGTGCCAGCAGCCAAGATCCGGGGGGAGGGGAGACCCAGTACTTC
v_gene: TRBV4-2
j_gene: TRBJ2-5
d_gene: TRBD2

CDR3aa: CASSPPGTDTQYF
CDR3nt: TGTGCCAGCAGTCCCCCGGGCACAGATACGCAGTATTTT
v_gene: TRBV6-5
j_gene: TRBJ2-3
d_gene: -